This T cell receptor beta chain was captured in a study of blood T cell repertoires in COVID-19. Study summary: The samples span acute and convalescent COVID-19 from the United States, Italy and Spain. The analysed material was cDNA or gDNA that came from T cells, B-cell-depleted T cells, or PBMCs.

Original processing methods: It was from reference gene primer amplification that nucleated cell counts were estimated. Clones were sequenced by immunoSEQ multiplex PCR, and TCRdb holds only the in-frame ones, with some missing. The V and J calls and clone size come from that table; D and trimming were worked out from the DNA. The sample shows 150,000 to 200,000 clones, about four fifths of them seen only once. The CDR3 length is 10 residues. CDR1 and CDR2 from the germline V gene are MNHNS and SASEGT. The V gene lost 2 bases and the J gene lost 16 bases, with 8 bases spanning the gap. The receptor was isolated from a man in his 60s with active or convalescent COVID-19. The material sequenced was peripheral blood. The chain employs TRBV6-1 and TRBJ1-4; perhaps TRBD1 as D (5 bases). CDR3 in DNA: TGTGCCAGCAGTGAACAGGGTTGGTTTTTT. Amino acid sequence: CASSEQGWFF.